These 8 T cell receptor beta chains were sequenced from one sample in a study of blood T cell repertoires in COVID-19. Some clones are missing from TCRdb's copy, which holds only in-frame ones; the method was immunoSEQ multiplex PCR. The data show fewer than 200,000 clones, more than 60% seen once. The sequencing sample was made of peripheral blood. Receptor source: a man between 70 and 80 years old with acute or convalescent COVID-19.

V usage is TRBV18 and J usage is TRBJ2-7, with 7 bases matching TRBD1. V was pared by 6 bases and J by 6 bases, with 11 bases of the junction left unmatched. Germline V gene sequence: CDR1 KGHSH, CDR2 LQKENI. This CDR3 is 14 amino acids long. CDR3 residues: CASSPDRAGVEQYF. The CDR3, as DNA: TGTGCCAGCTCCCCTGACAGGGCTGGGGTCGAGCAGTACTTC.

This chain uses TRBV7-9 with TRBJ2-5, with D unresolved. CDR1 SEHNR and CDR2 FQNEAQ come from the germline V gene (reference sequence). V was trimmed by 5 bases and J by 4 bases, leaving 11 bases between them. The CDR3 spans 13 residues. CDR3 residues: CASSPPFLETQYF. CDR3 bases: TGTGCCAGCAGCCCCCCCTTTTTAGAGACCCAGTACTTC.

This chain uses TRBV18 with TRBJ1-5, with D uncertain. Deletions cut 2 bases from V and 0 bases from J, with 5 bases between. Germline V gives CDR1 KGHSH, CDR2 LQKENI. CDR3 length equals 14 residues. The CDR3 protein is CASSPTNSNQPQHF. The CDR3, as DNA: TGTGCCAGCTCACCAACTAATAGCAATCAGCCCCAGCATTTT.

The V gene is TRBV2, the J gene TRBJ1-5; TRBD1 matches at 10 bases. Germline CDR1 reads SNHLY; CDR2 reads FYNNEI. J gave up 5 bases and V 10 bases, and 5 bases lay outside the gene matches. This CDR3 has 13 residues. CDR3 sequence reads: CATSGTGDQPQHF. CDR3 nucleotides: TGTGCCACGTCGGGGACAGGGGATCAGCCCCAGCATTTT.

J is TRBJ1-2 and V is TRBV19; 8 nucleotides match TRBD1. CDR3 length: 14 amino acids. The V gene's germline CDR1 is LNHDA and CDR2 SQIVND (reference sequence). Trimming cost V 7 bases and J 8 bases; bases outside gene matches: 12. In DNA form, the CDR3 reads TGTGCCAGTAAGCCGGGACAGGAGTTTAAAGGCTACACCTTC. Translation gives CASKPGQEFKGYTF.

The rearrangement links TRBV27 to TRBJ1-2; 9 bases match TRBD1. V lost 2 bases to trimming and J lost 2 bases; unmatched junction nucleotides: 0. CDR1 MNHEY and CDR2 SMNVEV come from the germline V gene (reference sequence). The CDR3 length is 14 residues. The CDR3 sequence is CASSLGTGNYGYTF. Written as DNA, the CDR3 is TGTGCCAGCAGTTTAGGGACAGGGAACTATGGCTACACCTTC.

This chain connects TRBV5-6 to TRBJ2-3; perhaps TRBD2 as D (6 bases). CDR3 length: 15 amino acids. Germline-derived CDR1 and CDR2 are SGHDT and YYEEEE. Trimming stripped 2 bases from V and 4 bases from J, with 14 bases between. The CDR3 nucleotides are TGTGCCAGCAGCTTCCGGCTAGCGAGCCCAGATACGCAGTATTTT. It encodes CASSFRLASPDTQYF.

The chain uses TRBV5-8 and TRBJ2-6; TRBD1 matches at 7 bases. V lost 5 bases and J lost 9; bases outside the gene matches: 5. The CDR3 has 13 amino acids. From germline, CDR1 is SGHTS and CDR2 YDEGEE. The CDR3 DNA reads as TGTGCCAGCAGGGCGGACAGGTACAACGTCCTGACTTTC. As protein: CASRADRYNVLTF.